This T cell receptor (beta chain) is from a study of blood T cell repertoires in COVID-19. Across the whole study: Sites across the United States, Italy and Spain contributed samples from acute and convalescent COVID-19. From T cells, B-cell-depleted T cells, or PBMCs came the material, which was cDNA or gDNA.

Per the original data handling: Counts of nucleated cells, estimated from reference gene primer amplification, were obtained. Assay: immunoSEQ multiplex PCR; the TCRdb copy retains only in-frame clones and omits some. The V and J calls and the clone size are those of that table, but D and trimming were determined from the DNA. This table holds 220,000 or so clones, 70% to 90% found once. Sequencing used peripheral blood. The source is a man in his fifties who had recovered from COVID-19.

The CDR3 coding sequence is TGTGCCAGCAGGCCGCCTATATACAATGAGCAGTTCTTC. It codes for CASRPPIYNEQFF. The rearrangement links TRBV2 to TRBJ2-1; D remains ambiguous. This CDR3 spans 13 amino acids. V lost 6 bases and J lost 4, with 10 bases in between. Germline CDR1 is SNHLY and CDR2 is FYNNEI.